This is a list of T cell receptor beta chains from one sample in a study of blood T cell repertoires in COVID-19. Sequenced by immunoSEQ multiplex PCR; TCRdb stores in-frame clones only, minus some. Here the sample spans around 230,000 clones, around four fifths being singletons. Sample: peripheral blood. The source is a man aged 35 to 55 with acute or convalescent COVID-19. Each CDR3 is given with its conserved first and last residue. The D gene is left open where the match is weak. Clone size is stated in some rows and not others, as once, few, many or a class when expanded.

cdr3_nt,cdr3_aa,d_call,j_call,clone_size,v_call
TGTGCCAGCAGCTTCCGGGGGTTGGAGACCCAGTACTTC,CASSFRGLETQYF,NA,TRBJ2-5,once,TRBV7-9
TGCAGCGTTGAAGAGAAAGGGGGACGCGAGCAGTACTTC,CSVEEKGGREQYF,NA,TRBJ2-7,NA,TRBV29-1
TGTGCCAGCCAGCGGGAGATGGACAATGAGCAGTTCTTC,CASQREMDNEQFF,TRBD2,TRBJ2-1,once,TRBV11-2
TGTGCCAGTAGTATAGATCGTACAGGGGGCACAGAGACCCAGTACTTC,CASSIDRTGGTETQYF,TRBD1,TRBJ2-5,once,TRBV19
TGCGCCAGCACTCGGGACAGGGGCGACAATGAGCAGTTCTTC,CASTRDRGDNEQFF,TRBD1,TRBJ2-1,medium-sized,TRBV4-1
TGTGCCAGCAGTTACTCTCCCGACATGACCTACGAGCAGTACTTC,CASSYSPDMTYEQYF,NA,TRBJ2-7,NA,TRBV6-5
TGTGCCAGCTCACCAGCAGGGGCAACTAATGAAAAACTGTTTTTT,CASSPAGATNEKLFF,NA,TRBJ1-4,once,TRBV18
TGTGCCAGCACTTCGGGGGGCACTGAAGCTTTCTTT,CASTSGGTEAFF,NA,TRBJ1-1,NA,TRBV3-1/TRBV3-2
TGTGCCAGCAGCCGGACTAGCTACGAGCAGTACTTC,CASSRTSYEQYF,TRBD2,TRBJ2-7,NA,TRBV14
TGCAGTCCAAAGGGGTTCCCTGAAGCTTTCTTT,CSPKGFPEAFF,NA,TRBJ1-1,few,TRBV20-1
TGTGCCAGCCAACAGGGGAATCAGCCCCAGCATTTT,CASQQGNQPQHF,TRBD1,TRBJ1-5,once,TRBV25-1
TGTGCCAGCAGCGTAGCTTTCGGGGCAGCGGGGCCGAACACCGGGGAGCTGTTTTTT,CASSVAFGAAGPNTGELFF,TRBD2,TRBJ2-2,few,TRBV9
TGTGCCACCAGCAGGGAGGGACTAGCGACAGATACGCAGTATTTT,CATSREGLATDTQYF,TRBD2,TRBJ2-3,NA,TRBV15
TGTGCCAGCAGCTCCACGGGAGGGTGGGACACCGGGGAGCTGTTTTTT,CASSSTGGWDTGELFF,TRBD2,TRBJ2-2,NA,TRBV11-3
TGTGCCAGCAGCGACGGGACAGGGGGCGCGATCGCTGAAGCTTTCTTT,CASSDGTGGAIAEAFF,TRBD1,TRBJ1-1,NA,TRBV9
TGCGCCAGCAGCTTCCTATCCGGGGCGAACACCGGGGAGCTGTTTTTT,CASSFLSGANTGELFF,NA,TRBJ2-2,NA,TRBV5-1
TGTGCCAGTGTAGGCCGGGGGACTAGCACTTACAATGAGCAGTTCTTC,CASVGRGTSTYNEQFF,TRBD2,TRBJ2-1,NA,TRBV2
TGTGCCAGCTCACGGCTAGCGGGACGGAGTTACAATGAGCAGTTCTTC,CASSRLAGRSYNEQFF,TRBD2,TRBJ2-1,NA,TRBV18
TGTGCCATCAGTAGACAGGGGGCCGGGGAGCTGTTTTTT,CAISRQGAGELFF,TRBD1,TRBJ2-2,NA,TRBV10-3
TGCAGCGTTGGACAGCTTGGGGAGACCCAGTACTTC,CSVGQLGETQYF,NA,TRBJ2-5,NA,TRBV29-1
TGTGCCAGCAGCTTGACAGGGGGGGGATCCCAGACCCAGTACTTC,CASSLTGGGSQTQYF,TRBD1,TRBJ2-5,NA,TRBV7-2
TGTGCCAGCAGTTACTCGACGACTAGCGGGATTCGCGGTCAGTTCTTC,CASSYSTTSGIRGQFF,TRBD2,TRBJ2-1,NA,TRBV6-5
TGTGCCAGCAGCCAAGATAGAGCTAGAGATACGCAGTATTTT,CASSQDRARDTQYF,NA,TRBJ2-3,NA,TRBV4-2
TGTGCCAGCAGCATGCGGACGGGGGTCCTCCGGACTGAAGCTTTCTTT,CASSMRTGVLRTEAFF,NA,TRBJ1-1,NA,TRBV5-4
TGTGCCAGCAGCCCCAGTGCCGTCGGGGAGCTGTTTTTT,CASSPSAVGELFF,NA,TRBJ2-2,NA,TRBV7-3
TGTGCCAGCTCCCCGGAGGGCCGCGAGCAGTACTTC,CASSPEGREQYF,NA,TRBJ2-7,NA,TRBV6-5
TGTGCCAGCAGCTTGGCGAGGACAGGGACAGATACGCAGTATTTT,CASSLARTGTDTQYF,TRBD1,TRBJ2-3,NA,TRBV5-4
TGTGCCAGCAGCTTAGGCGGGGACGATGAAAAACTGTTTTTT,CASSLGGDDEKLFF,NA,TRBJ1-4,few,TRBV7-9
TGTGCCAGCAGGCAGGGGGCTGGTGAGGAAGCTTTCTTT,CASRQGAGEEAFF,TRBD1,TRBJ1-1,NA,TRBV2
TGTGCCAGCAGTGAAGCTCTAACAGGAACGGCTAACTTT,CASSEALTGTANF,NA,TRBJ1-6,once,TRBV6-1
TGTGCCAGCAGCCAAGATAACAGTTTGAACACTGAAGCTTTCTTT,CASSQDNSLNTEAFF,NA,TRBJ1-1,NA,TRBV3-1/TRBV3-2
TGTGCCAGCAGCACTAGCGGGACTTACAATGAGCAGTTCTTC,CASSTSGTYNEQFF,TRBD2,TRBJ2-1,NA,TRBV9
TGTGCCAGCAGAGATACAGGCCGCATGAACACTGAAGCTTTCTTT,CASRDTGRMNTEAFF,NA,TRBJ1-1,NA,TRBV6-5
TGTGCCATCAGAGACGGCGCAAGACAGGGGGACTATGGCTACACCTTC,CAIRDGARQGDYGYTF,TRBD1,TRBJ1-2,NA,TRBV10-3
TGCAGCGTCGCCATTTCGACAGGGGGCGATGAGCAGTTCTTC,CSVAISTGGDEQFF,TRBD1,TRBJ2-1,few,TRBV29-1
TGTGCCAGCAGTGTCAAGCGGGCTTACAATGAGCAGTTCTTC,CASSVKRAYNEQFF,NA,TRBJ2-1,NA,TRBV2
TGTGCCAGCAGTTACAAGTTGGCCAATTCACCCCTCCACTTT,CASSYKLANSPLHF,NA,TRBJ1-6,few,TRBV6-6
TGTGCCAGCAGCTCCTACGCCATTGGGCACACCGGGGAGCTGTTTTTT,CASSSYAIGHTGELFF,NA,TRBJ2-2,NA,TRBV5-6
TGTGCCAGCAGTTCAACCAGGGTCTCTGAAGCTTTCTTT,CASSSTRVSEAFF,NA,TRBJ1-1,NA,TRBV6-5
TGTGCCAGCAGTCCACAGGCGGGAGCCGACACCGGGGAGCTGTTTTTT,CASSPQAGADTGELFF,TRBD2,TRBJ2-2,NA,TRBV9
TGCGCCAGCAGCTACGGACTAGCGGGAGAAAAAGATACGCAGTATTTT,CASSYGLAGEKDTQYF,TRBD2,TRBJ2-3,NA,TRBV5-1
TGTGCCAGCAGTATAGGACAGGCTGTGAACACTGAAGCTTTCTTT,CASSIGQAVNTEAFF,TRBD1,TRBJ1-1,NA,TRBV6-2/TRBV6-3
TGTGCCAGCAGTTATGGCAGTGGCACAGATACGCAGTATTTT,CASSYGSGTDTQYF,NA,TRBJ2-3,many,TRBV6-2/TRBV6-3
TGTGCCAGTAAAGGGACAGGGGTCTCCGGAAACACCATATATTTT,CASKGTGVSGNTIYF,TRBD1,TRBJ1-3,NA,TRBV19
TGTGCCTGCTTTCTGCGGGGACAGATCGACGAGCAGTACTTC,CACFLRGQIDEQYF,NA,TRBJ2-7,NA,TRBV30
TGTGCCAGTAGTATAGGGTTCGGGAAGGGCTACGAGCAGTACTTC,CASSIGFGKGYEQYF,NA,TRBJ2-7,NA,TRBV19
TGCGCCAGCAGCCTCCGAACGGCGGACAATGAGCAGTTCTTC,CASSLRTADNEQFF,NA,TRBJ2-1,few,TRBV5-1
TGTGCCAGCAGTTCCGGTCCTAATGTGGCACCCCTCCACTTT,CASSSGPNVAPLHF,NA,TRBJ1-6,once,TRBV6-5
TGTGCCAGCAGTAGGACAGAAACCTATGGCTACACCTTC,CASSRTETYGYTF,NA,TRBJ1-2,NA,TRBV6-5
TGTGCCAGCAGTTACCGGGAGCCCACCGGGGAGCTGTTTTTT,CASSYREPTGELFF,NA,TRBJ2-2,once,TRBV6-2/TRBV6-3
TGTGCCAGCAGCCTACTCTCCTACGAGCAGTACTTC,CASSLLSYEQYF,NA,TRBJ2-7,NA,TRBV6-2/TRBV6-3
TGTGCCAGTAGTAGCGAGGGACTAGCGGGAACAGATACGCAGTATTTT,CASSSEGLAGTDTQYF,TRBD2,TRBJ2-3,NA,TRBV19
TGTGCCAGCAGCTCGAATGGAAACAGGGGGCCCTATGGCTACACCTTC,CASSSNGNRGPYGYTF,TRBD1,TRBJ1-2,NA,TRBV13
TGTGCCACCAGTTCCGGGACCGGGGAGCTGTTTTTT,CATSSGTGELFF,NA,TRBJ2-2,NA,TRBV24-1
TGCGCCAGCAGCTTGGTTCTCGGAGCTAACTATGGCTACACCTTC,CASSLVLGANYGYTF,NA,TRBJ1-2,NA,TRBV5-1
TGTGCCAGCAGCATTGTACGACAGGGGTTGGCTGGGGAAAAACTGTTTTTT,CASSIVRQGLAGEKLFF,NA,TRBJ1-4,NA,TRBV21-1
TGTGCCAGCAGCCTTCGGATGGGCCTTTTCTACGAGCAGTACTTC,CASSLRMGLFYEQYF,NA,TRBJ2-7,NA,TRBV6-2/TRBV6-3
TGTGCCAGCAGTGAAAGGGGCGGATCTCCACCCTATAGCAATCAGCCCCAGCATTTT,CASSERGGSPPYSNQPQHF,NA,TRBJ1-5,NA,TRBV6-1
TGTGCCAGCAGCCAAGTAGCATCCTTCAGTGGAGAGACCCAGTACTTC,CASSQVASFSGETQYF,NA,TRBJ2-5,NA,TRBV3-1/TRBV3-2